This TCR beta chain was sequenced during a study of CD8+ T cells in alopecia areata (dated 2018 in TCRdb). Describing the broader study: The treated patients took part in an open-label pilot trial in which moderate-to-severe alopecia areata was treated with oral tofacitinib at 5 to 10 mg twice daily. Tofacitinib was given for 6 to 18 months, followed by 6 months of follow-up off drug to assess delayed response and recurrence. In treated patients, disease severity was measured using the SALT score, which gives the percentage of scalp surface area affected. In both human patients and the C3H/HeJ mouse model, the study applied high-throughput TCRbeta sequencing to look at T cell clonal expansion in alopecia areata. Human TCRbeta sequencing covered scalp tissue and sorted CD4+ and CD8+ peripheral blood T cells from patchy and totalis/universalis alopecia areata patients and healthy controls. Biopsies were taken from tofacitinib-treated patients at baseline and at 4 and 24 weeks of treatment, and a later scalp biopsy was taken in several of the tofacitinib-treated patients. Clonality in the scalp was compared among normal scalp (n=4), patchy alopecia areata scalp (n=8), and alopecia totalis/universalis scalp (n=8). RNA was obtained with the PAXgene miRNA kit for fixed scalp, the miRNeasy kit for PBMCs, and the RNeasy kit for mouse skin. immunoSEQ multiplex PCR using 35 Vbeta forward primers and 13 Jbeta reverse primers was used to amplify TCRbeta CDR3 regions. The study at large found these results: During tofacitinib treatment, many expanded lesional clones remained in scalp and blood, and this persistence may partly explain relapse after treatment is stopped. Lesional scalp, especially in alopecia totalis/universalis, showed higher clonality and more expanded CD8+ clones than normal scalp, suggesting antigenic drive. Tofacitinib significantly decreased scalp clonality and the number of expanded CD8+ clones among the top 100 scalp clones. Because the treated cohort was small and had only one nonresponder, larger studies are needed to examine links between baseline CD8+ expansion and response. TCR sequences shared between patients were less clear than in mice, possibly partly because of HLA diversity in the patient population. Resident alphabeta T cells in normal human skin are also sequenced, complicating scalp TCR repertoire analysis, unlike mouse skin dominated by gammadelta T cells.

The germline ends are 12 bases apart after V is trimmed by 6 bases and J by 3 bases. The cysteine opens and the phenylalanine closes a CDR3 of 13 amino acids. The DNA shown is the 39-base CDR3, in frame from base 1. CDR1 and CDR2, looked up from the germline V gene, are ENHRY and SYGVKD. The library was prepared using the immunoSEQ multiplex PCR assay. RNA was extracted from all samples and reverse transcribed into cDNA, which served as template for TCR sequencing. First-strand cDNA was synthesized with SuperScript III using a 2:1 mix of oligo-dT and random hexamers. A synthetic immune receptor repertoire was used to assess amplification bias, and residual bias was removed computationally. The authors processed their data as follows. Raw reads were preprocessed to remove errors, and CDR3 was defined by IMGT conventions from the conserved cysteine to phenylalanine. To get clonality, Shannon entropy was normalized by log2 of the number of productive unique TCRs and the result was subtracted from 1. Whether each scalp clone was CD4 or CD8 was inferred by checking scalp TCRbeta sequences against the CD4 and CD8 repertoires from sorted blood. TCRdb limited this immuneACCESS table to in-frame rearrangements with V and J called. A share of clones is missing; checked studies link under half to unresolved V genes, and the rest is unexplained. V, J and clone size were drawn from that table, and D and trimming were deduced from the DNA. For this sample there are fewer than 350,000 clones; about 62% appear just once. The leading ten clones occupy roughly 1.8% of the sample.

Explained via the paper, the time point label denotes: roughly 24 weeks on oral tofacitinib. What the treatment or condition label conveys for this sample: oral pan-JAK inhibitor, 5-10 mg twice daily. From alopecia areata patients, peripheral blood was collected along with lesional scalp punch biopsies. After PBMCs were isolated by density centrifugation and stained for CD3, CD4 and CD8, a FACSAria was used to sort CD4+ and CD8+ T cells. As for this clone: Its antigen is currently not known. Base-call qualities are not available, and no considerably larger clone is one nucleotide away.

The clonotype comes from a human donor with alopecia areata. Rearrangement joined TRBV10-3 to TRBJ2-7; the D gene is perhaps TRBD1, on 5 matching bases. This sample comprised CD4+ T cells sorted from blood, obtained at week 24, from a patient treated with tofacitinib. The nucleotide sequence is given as TGTGCCATCAGGGAAGGACAAAACTACGAGCAGTACTTC. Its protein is CAIREGQNYEQYF.